Reported below is one T cell receptor beta chain. This record comes from a study of blood T cell repertoires in COVID-19. Germline CDR1 reads SGHRS; CDR2 reads YFSETQ. The CDR3 runs 14 residues. Deletions cut 6 bases from V and 3 bases from J, with 15 bases between. In the authors' workflow: For nucleated cells, counts were estimated from reference gene primer amplification. Sequencing used immunoSEQ multiplex PCR; TCRdb keeps in-frame clones, though not all of them. The V and J calls and clone size were taken over from that table, and D and trimming were inferred from the DNA. This sample has approximately 150,000 clones, with 85% found just once.

The receptor's source is a woman aged 45-60 years with COVID-19, enrolled during active disease. The sequenced sample consisted of peripheral blood. The chain uses TRBV5-1 and TRBJ1-2, with D unclear. The CDR3 reads CASNFGSSDYGYTF. The CDR3 DNA sequence: TGCGCCAGCAACTTCGGGTCCTCGGACTATGGCTACACCTTC.